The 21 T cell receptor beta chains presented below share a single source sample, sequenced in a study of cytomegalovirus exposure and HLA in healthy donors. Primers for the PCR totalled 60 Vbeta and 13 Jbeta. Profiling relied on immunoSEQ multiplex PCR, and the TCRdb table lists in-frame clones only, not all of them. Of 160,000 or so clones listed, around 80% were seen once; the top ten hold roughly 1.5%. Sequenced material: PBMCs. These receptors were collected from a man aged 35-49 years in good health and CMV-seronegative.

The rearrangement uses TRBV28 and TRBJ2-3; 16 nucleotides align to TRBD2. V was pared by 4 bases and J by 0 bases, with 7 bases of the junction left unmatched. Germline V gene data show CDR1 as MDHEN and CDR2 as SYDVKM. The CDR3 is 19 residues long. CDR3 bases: TGTGCCAGCAGTTCCGGGACTAGCGGGAGGGATTCTAGCACAGATACGCAGTATTTT. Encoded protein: CASSSGTSGRDSSTDTQYF.

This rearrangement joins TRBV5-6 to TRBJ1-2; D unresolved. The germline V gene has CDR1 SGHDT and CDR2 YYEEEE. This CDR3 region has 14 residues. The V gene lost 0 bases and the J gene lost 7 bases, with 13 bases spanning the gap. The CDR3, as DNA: TGTGCCAGCAGCTTGGGTCCGGGGTCTGGTGGCTACACCTTC. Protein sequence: CASSLGPGSGGYTF.

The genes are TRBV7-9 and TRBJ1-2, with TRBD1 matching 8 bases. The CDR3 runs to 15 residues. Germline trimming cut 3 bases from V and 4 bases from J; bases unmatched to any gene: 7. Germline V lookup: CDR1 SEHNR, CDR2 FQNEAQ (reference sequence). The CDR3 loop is CASSFLGQGGYGYTF. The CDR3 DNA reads TGTGCCAGCAGCTTTCTCGGACAGGGCGGCTATGGCTACACCTTC.

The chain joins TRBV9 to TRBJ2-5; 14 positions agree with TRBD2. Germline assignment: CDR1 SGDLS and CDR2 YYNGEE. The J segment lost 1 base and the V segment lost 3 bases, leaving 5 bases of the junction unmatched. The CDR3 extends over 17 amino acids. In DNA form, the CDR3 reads TGTGCCAGCAGCGGAGGACTAGCGGGAGGCCCCCAAGAGACCCAGTACTTC. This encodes CASSGGLAGGPQETQYF. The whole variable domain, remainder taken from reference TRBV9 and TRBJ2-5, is DSGVTQTPKHLITATGQRVTLRCSPRSGDLSVYWYQQSLDQGLQFLIQYYNGEERAKGNILERFSAQQFPDLHSELNLSSLELGDSALYFCASSGGLAGGPQETQYFGPGTRLLVL.

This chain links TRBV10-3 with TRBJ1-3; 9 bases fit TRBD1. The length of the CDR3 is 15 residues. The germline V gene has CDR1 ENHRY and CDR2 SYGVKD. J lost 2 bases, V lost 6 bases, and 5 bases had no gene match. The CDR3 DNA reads TGTGCCATCAGCTCCGGGACAGGGACTGGAAACACCATATATTTT. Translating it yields CAISSGTGTGNTIYF.

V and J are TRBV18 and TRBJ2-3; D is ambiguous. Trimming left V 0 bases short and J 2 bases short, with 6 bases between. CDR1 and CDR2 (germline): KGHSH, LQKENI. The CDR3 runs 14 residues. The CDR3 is CASSPPSDTDTQYF. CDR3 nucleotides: TGTGCCAGCTCACCACCGTCAGACACAGATACGCAGTATTTT.

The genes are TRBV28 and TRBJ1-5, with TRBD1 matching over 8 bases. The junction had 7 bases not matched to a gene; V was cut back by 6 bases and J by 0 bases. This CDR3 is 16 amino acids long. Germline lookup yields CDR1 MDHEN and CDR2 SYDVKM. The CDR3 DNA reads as TGTGCCAGCAGCTCGACAGGGGACTATAGCAATCAGCCCCAGCATTTT. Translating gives CASSSTGDYSNQPQHF.

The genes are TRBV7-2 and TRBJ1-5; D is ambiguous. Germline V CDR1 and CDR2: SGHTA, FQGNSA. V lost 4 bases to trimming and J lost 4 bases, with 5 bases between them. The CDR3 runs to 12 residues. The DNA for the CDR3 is TGTGCCAGCAGCTCCCGGAATCAGCCCCAGCATTTT. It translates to CASSSRNQPQHF. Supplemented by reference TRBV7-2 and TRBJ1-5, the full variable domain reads GAGVSQSPSNKVTEKGKDVELRCDPISGHTALYWYRQSLGQGLEFLIYFQGNSAPDKSGLPSDRFSAERTGGSVSTLTIQRTQQEDSAVYLCASSSRNQPQHFGDGTRLSIL.

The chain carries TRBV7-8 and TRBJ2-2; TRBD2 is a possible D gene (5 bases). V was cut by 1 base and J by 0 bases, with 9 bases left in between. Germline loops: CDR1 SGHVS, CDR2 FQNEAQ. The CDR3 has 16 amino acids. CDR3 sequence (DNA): TGTGCCAGCAGCTTAGTGATAGCGCCGAACACCGGGGAGCTGTTTTTT. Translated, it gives CASSLVIAPNTGELFF.

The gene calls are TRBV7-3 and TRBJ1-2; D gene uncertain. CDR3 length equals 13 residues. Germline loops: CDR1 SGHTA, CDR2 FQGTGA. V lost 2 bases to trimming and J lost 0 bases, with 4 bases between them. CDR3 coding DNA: TGTGCCAGCAGCTTAGGAGCTAACTATGGCTACACCTTC. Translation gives CASSLGANYGYTF. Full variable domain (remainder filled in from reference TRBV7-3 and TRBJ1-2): GAGVSQTPSNKVTEKGKYVELRCDPISGHTALYWYRQSLGQGPEFLIYFQGTGAADDSGLPNDRFFAVRPEGSVSTLKIQRTERGDSAVYLCASSLGANYGYTFGSGTRLTVV.

The CDR3 region has the DNA TGTGCCAGCAGTTTGGGACAGCGGCAAGGCTACACCTTC. Translated, it gives CASSLGQRQGYTF. This sequence joins TRBV28 and TRBJ1-2, with 7 bases identical to TRBD1. This CDR3 has 13 residues. J gave up 8 bases and V 3 bases, and 6 bases lay outside the gene matches. Germline V lookup: CDR1 MDHEN, CDR2 SYDVKM.

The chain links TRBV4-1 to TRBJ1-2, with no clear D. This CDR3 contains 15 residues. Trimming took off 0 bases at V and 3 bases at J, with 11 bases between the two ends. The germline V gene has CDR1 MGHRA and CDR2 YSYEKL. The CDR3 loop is CASSQDEGYYYGYTF. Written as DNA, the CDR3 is TGCGCCAGCAGCCAAGATGAGGGTTATTACTATGGCTACACCTTC.

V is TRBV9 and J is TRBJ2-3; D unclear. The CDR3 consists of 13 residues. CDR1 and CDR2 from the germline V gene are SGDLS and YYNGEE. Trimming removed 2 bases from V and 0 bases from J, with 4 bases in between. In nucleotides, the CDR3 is TGTGCCAGCAGCGTGCGGAGCACAGATACGCAGTATTTT. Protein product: CASSVRSTDTQYF.

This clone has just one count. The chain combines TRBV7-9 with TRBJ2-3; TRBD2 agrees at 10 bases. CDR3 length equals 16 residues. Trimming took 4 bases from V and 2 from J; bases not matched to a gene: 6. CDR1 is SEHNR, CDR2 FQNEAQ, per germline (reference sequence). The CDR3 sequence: CASSSIAGGVTDTQYF. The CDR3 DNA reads TGTGCCAGCAGCTCGATAGCGGGAGGCGTCACAGATACGCAGTATTTT.

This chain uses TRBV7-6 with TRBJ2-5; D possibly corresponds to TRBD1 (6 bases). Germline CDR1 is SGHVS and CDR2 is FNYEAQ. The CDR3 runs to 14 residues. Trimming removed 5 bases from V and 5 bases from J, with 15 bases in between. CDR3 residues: CASSPGPQGETQYF. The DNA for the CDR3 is TGTGCCAGCAGCCCAGGTCCCCAGGGGGAGACCCAGTACTTC.

DNA for the CDR3: TGTGCCAGCAGCAAGCCGGGACAGGGAGCTCAGCCCCAGCATTTT. This gives the protein CASSKPGQGAQPQHF. This chain uses TRBV21-1 with TRBJ1-5; the tabulated D call, TRBD1, remains unverified against the DNA. TRBV21-1 is tagged as a pseudogene. The CDR3 consists of 15 residues.

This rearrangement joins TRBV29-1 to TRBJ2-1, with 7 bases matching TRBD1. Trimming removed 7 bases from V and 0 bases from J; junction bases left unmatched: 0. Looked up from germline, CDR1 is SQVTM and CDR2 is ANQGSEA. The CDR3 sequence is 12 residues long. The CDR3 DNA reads TGCAGCGGGACAGGCTCCTACAATGAGCAGTTCTTC. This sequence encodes CSGTGSYNEQFF.

CDR3 residues: CASSTSTGAARTANEQFF. CDR3 sequence (DNA): TGTGCCAGCAGCACCTCGACAGGGGCCGCACGAACGGCCAATGAGCAGTTCTTC. V usage is TRBV21-1 and J usage is TRBJ2-1; the tabulated D call, TRBD1, remains unverified against the DNA. TRBV21-1 is a known pseudogene. CDR3 length: 18 residues.

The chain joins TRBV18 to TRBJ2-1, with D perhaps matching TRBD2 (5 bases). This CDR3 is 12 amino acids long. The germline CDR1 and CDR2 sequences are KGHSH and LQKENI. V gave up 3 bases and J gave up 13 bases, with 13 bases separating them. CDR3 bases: TGTGCCAGCTCACCGCTAGCAGGAAAACAGTTCTTC. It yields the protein CASSPLAGKQFF. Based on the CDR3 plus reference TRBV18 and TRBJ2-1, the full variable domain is NAGVMQNPRHLVRRRGQEARLRCSPMKGHSHVYWYRQLPEEGLKFMVYLQKENIIDESGMPKERFSAEFPKEGPSILRIQQVVRGDSAAYFCASSPLAGKQFFGPGTRLTVL.

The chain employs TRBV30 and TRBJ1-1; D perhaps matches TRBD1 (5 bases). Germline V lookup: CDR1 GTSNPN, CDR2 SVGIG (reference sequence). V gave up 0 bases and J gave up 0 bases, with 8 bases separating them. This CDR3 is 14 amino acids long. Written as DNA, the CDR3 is TGTGCCTGGAGTGTCGAGACAGTGAACACTGAAGCTTTCTTT. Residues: CAWSVETVNTEAFF.

The CDR3 protein is CASSQEPGVGSPLHF. The CDR3 DNA reads TGTGCCAGCAGCCAAGAACCGGGGGTCGGGTCACCCCTCCACTTT. The rearrangement links TRBV4-2 to TRBJ1-6, with D possibly matching TRBD1 (5 bases). Trimming removed 0 bases from V and 10 bases from J, with 13 bases in between. Germline V gives CDR1 LGHNA, CDR2 YNFKEQ. CDR3 length: 15 amino acids.